These T cell receptor beta chains were read from a single sample in a study of identical twins. TCRdb reprocessed the 5' RACE reads with MiXCR, giving one entry per CDR3 protein. The repertoire holds about 700,000 distinct CDR3 sequences, 5.5% to 7.5% seen once, with approximately 1.6% in the top ten. Sequenced input: naive T cells sorted from blood. The receptors were sampled from a man aged 18 to 35 in good health. Both conserved end residues are part of each CDR3. Each record gives: J gene, V gene, D gene, clone size, CDR3 DNA, CDR3 protein. The D gene is left open where the match is weak. A clone size is listed for some rows: how often the clone was seen (once, few, many), or a class if it is expanded.

J gene: TRBJ2-1; V gene: TRBV7-6; D gene: -; clone size: few; CDR3 DNA: TGTGCCAGCAGCTTAGAAAAGGGAAGCTCCTACAATGAGCAGTTCTTC; CDR3 protein: CASSLEKGSSYNEQFF
J gene: TRBJ2-3; V gene: TRBV20-1; D gene: -; clone size: few; CDR3 DNA: TGCAGTGCCTCCCCTGTTGGGAGAGGCACAGATACGCAGTATTTT; CDR3 protein: CSASPVGRGTDTQYF
J gene: TRBJ2-7; V gene: TRBV5-5; D gene: -; clone size: few; CDR3 DNA: TGTGCCAGCAGCTTGGGCCGGGACCTCGATTGGGGCTCCTACGAGCAGTACTTC; CDR3 protein: CASSLGRDLDWGSYEQYF
J gene: TRBJ2-7; V gene: TRBV5-1; D gene: -; clone size: few; CDR3 DNA: TGCGCCAGCAGCTCGACAGGTCTGGGATCCTACGAGCAGTACTTC; CDR3 protein: CASSSTGLGSYEQYF
J gene: TRBJ1-1; V gene: TRBV5-1; D gene: -; clone size: few; CDR3 DNA: TGCGCCAGCAGCTTGAAGAATGTGAACACTGAAGCTTTCTTT; CDR3 protein: CASSLKNVNTEAFF
J gene: TRBJ2-1; V gene: TRBV18; D gene: -; clone size: -; CDR3 DNA: TGTGCCAGCTCACCACCCCTAGCCCATTCAATCGATGAGCAGTTCTTC; CDR3 protein: CASSPPLAHSIDEQFF
J gene: TRBJ2-1; V gene: TRBV18; D gene: TRBD1; clone size: -; CDR3 DNA: TGTGCCAGCTCACCAAGGGACAGGGCCTCCTACAATGAGCAGTTCTTC; CDR3 protein: CASSPRDRASYNEQFF
J gene: TRBJ2-1; V gene: TRBV15; D gene: TRBD1; clone size: many; CDR3 DNA: TGTGCCACCAGCAGGACTTCAGGGGGCTCCTACAATGAGCAGTTCTTC; CDR3 protein: CATSRTSGGSYNEQFF
J gene: TRBJ2-5; V gene: TRBV3-1; D gene: TRBD2; clone size: many; CDR3 DNA: TGTGCCAGCAGGCAAACTAGCGGCCAAGAGACCCAGTACTTC; CDR3 protein: CASRQTSGQETQYF
J gene: TRBJ1-5; V gene: TRBV7-3; D gene: -; clone size: -; CDR3 DNA: TGTGCCAGCAGGGAGCCGGAGCGCAATCAGCCCCAGCATTTT; CDR3 protein: CASREPERNQPQHF
J gene: TRBJ2-2; V gene: TRBV20-1; D gene: TRBD2; clone size: many; CDR3 DNA: TGCAGTGCTTCTCTTCCCAGCGGGAAAGGCGGGGAGCTGTTTTTT; CDR3 protein: CSASLPSGKGGELFF
J gene: TRBJ1-1; V gene: TRBV28; D gene: -; clone size: -; CDR3 DNA: TGTGCCAGCAGTTCCTACAGGGACACTGAAGCTTTCTTT; CDR3 protein: CASSSYRDTEAFF
J gene: TRBJ2-1; V gene: TRBV7-8; D gene: -; clone size: many; CDR3 DNA: TGTGCCAGCAGCTTAGGAAGCGGGACAAGGCAGTTCTTC; CDR3 protein: CASSLGSGTRQFF
J gene: TRBJ1-4; V gene: TRBV20-1; D gene: TRBD1; clone size: many; CDR3 DNA: TGCAGTGCAACCTCCTTTGGACAGGGTGGGAGTGAAAAACTGTTTTTT; CDR3 protein: CSATSFGQGGSEKLFF
J gene: TRBJ2-1; V gene: TRBV5-1; D gene: -; clone size: many; CDR3 DNA: TGCGCCAGCCGAAGTTTAGCAGTAGGCTACAATGAGCAGTTCTTC; CDR3 protein: CASRSLAVGYNEQFF
J gene: TRBJ2-5; V gene: TRBV5-1; D gene: TRBD2; clone size: many; CDR3 DNA: TGCGCCAGCGGACCTAGCGGGAGTTTGGGAGAGACCCAGTACTTC; CDR3 protein: CASGPSGSLGETQYF
J gene: TRBJ1-1; V gene: TRBV4-3; D gene: -; clone size: -; CDR3 DNA: TGCGCCAGCAGCCAAGAAGGGGGAGGGAACACTGAAGCTTTCTTT; CDR3 protein: CASSQEGGGNTEAFF
J gene: TRBJ2-2; V gene: TRBV5-6; D gene: TRBD1; clone size: -; CDR3 DNA: TGTGCCAGCAGCTCGATTCAGGGGGCCCAGAACACCGGGGAGCTGTTTTTT; CDR3 protein: CASSSIQGAQNTGELFF
J gene: TRBJ2-3; V gene: TRBV4-1; D gene: TRBD2; clone size: few; CDR3 DNA: TGCGCCAGCAGCCTCTTGGGACTAGCGGGAGGAGCGGCAGATACGCAGTATTTT; CDR3 protein: CASSLLGLAGGAADTQYF
J gene: TRBJ1-1; V gene: TRBV20-1; D gene: TRBD1; clone size: many; CDR3 DNA: TGCAGTGCTGACGGACAGGGGGGTCAGGCTTTCTTT; CDR3 protein: CSADGQGGQAFF
J gene: TRBJ2-5; V gene: TRBV11-2; D gene: -; clone size: -; CDR3 DNA: TGTGCCAGCAGCCTAAGTGGTTTAGCAGCGGTAAAAGAGACCCAGTACTTC; CDR3 protein: CASSLSGLAAVKETQYF
J gene: TRBJ1-3; V gene: TRBV7-9; D gene: -; clone size: -; CDR3 DNA: TGTGCCAGCAGCTTGGGCCAGACTTTTCGAGGAAACACCATATATTTT; CDR3 protein: CASSLGQTFRGNTIYF
J gene: TRBJ2-2; V gene: TRBV29-1; D gene: -; clone size: few; CDR3 DNA: TGCAGCGTTATCAGGGGCCGGGGCGGGGAGCTGTTTTTT; CDR3 protein: CSVIRGRGGELFF
J gene: TRBJ2-3; V gene: TRBV20-1; D gene: TRBD2; clone size: -; CDR3 DNA: TGCAGTGCTAGAGATTCCCTGACTAGCGGAGTCACAGATACGCAGTATTTT; CDR3 protein: CSARDSLTSGVTDTQYF
J gene: TRBJ2-1; V gene: TRBV9; D gene: -; clone size: -; CDR3 DNA: TGTGCCAGCAGCGTAGGGGAGGGGGAGTCCAATGAGCAGTTCTTC; CDR3 protein: CASSVGEGESNEQFF
J gene: TRBJ2-2; V gene: TRBV25-1; D gene: -; clone size: -; CDR3 DNA: TGTGCCAGCAGTGAGCCCGGGTCCGGGGAGCTGTTTTTT; CDR3 protein: CASSEPGSGELFF
J gene: TRBJ1-5; V gene: TRBV10-3; D gene: -; clone size: many; CDR3 DNA: TGTGCCATCAAATCGTCAGGGAGCAATCAGCCCCAGCATTTT; CDR3 protein: CAIKSSGSNQPQHF
J gene: TRBJ2-2; V gene: TRBV29-1; D gene: TRBD1; clone size: many; CDR3 DNA: TGCAGCGTACCCGGGACAGAGAACACCGGGGAGCTGTTTTTT; CDR3 protein: CSVPGTENTGELFF
J gene: TRBJ2-5; V gene: TRBV5-1; D gene: TRBD2; clone size: few; CDR3 DNA: TGCGCCAGCAGCTTGGTGGCTAGCGGGAGAGAGACCCAGTACTTC; CDR3 protein: CASSLVASGRETQYF
J gene: TRBJ1-5; V gene: TRBV30; D gene: TRBD1; clone size: few; CDR3 DNA: TGTGCCTGGAGTGTACCAGGACAGGGGCGCAATCAGCCCCAGCATTTT; CDR3 protein: CAWSVPGQGRNQPQHF
J gene: TRBJ1-4; V gene: TRBV6-1; D gene: TRBD1; clone size: many; CDR3 DNA: TGTGCCAGCAGTGGGCCTGGGACAGCTAGTGAAAAACTGTTTTTT; CDR3 protein: CASSGPGTASEKLFF
J gene: TRBJ2-4; V gene: TRBV20-1; D gene: -; clone size: many; CDR3 DNA: TGCAGTGCTAGAGATCCGGCACAGGGAGTGAACATTCAGTACTTC; CDR3 protein: CSARDPAQGVNIQYF
J gene: TRBJ2-5; V gene: TRBV29-1; D gene: -; clone size: many; CDR3 DNA: TGCAGCGCTGTGCCTGAAGAGACCCAGTACTTC; CDR3 protein: CSAVPEETQYF
J gene: TRBJ2-3; V gene: TRBV4-2; D gene: TRBD2; clone size: many; CDR3 DNA: TGTGCCAGCAGCCAAGATCCCGGGGGCTTGGTAGCGGGAGAAGCAGATACGCAGTATTTT; CDR3 protein: CASSQDPGGLVAGEADTQYF
J gene: TRBJ1-4; V gene: TRBV9; D gene: -; clone size: many; CDR3 DNA: TGTGCCAGCAGCGCCAGTGTTGGGGAAGGTGAAAAACTGTTTTTT; CDR3 protein: CASSASVGEGEKLFF
J gene: TRBJ2-7; V gene: TRBV12-3/TRBV12-4; D gene: TRBD1; clone size: -; CDR3 DNA: TGTGCCAGCAGCCTCCGGGACAGGGGATCCGAGCAGTACTTC; CDR3 protein: CASSLRDRGSEQYF
J gene: TRBJ2-3; V gene: TRBV5-1; D gene: -; clone size: few; CDR3 DNA: TGCGCCAGCAGCTTGTACGGGCGGAAAGCCCCCACAGATACGCAGTATTTT; CDR3 protein: CASSLYGRKAPTDTQYF
J gene: TRBJ2-7; V gene: TRBV6-1; D gene: -; clone size: few; CDR3 DNA: TGTGCCAGCGCCGGGGGCCAGCGGGGCTACGAGCAGTACTTC; CDR3 protein: CASAGGQRGYEQYF
J gene: TRBJ2-7; V gene: TRBV3-1; D gene: -; clone size: many; CDR3 DNA: TGTGCCAGCAGCCAAGATTTCTACGAGCAGTACTTC; CDR3 protein: CASSQDFYEQYF
J gene: TRBJ1-1; V gene: TRBV12-3/TRBV12-4; D gene: TRBD1; clone size: -; CDR3 DNA: TGTGCCAGCAGTATGACAGGGGGCGGCACTGAAGCTTTCTTT; CDR3 protein: CASSMTGGGTEAFF
J gene: TRBJ2-7; V gene: TRBV28; D gene: -; clone size: -; CDR3 DNA: TGTGCCAGCAGTCCCGGACGGGGGGCTTCCTACGAGCAGTACTTC; CDR3 protein: CASSPGRGASYEQYF
J gene: TRBJ2-1; V gene: TRBV5-1; D gene: TRBD2; clone size: many; CDR3 DNA: TGCGCCAGCAGCTTGGCCGGGACTAGCGCCCACAATGAGCAGTTCTTC; CDR3 protein: CASSLAGTSAHNEQFF
J gene: TRBJ2-1; V gene: TRBV20-1; D gene: TRBD2; clone size: many; CDR3 DNA: TGCAGTGCTAGACCCCCGACTAGCGGGAGGTCCAATGAGCAGTTCTTC; CDR3 protein: CSARPPTSGRSNEQFF